The 30 T cell receptor beta chains presented below share a single source sample, sequenced in a study of T cells in Graves' hyperthyroidism and ophthalmopathy. There were TCR beta CDR3 regions amplified from RNA transcripts. With the HTBI primer set, the TCR CDR3 went through a first round of RT-PCR. TCRdb reprocessed the multiplex PCR reads via MiXCR and lists one record per CDR3 protein. The sample lists 450,000 to 650,000 distinct CDR3 sequences, roughly 17% occurring once. The sequencing sample was made of blood. All receptors derive from a woman under 30 with Graves' ophthalmopathy.

This clonotype was counted at least ten times. The chain joins TRBV5-1 to TRBJ2-1, with a tentative D call TRBD2 (6 bases). Trimming removed 2 bases at V and 8 bases at J, with 14 bases between. Germline CDR1 SGHRS, CDR2 YFSETQ. The CDR3 totals 14 residues. DNA of the CDR3: TGCGCCAGCAGCTTCCGGGACTCCGAAGATGAGCAGTTCTTC. Its translation: CASSFRDSEDEQFF.

This clonotype occurred once. V usage is TRBV5-5 and J usage is TRBJ2-1; TRBD1 is a possible D gene (6 bases). CDR1 SGHKS and CDR2 YYEKEE come from the germline V gene (reference sequence). This CDR3 region has 16 residues. V was trimmed by 4 bases and J by 10 bases, leaving 24 bases between them. CDR3 residues: CASSALDSTERAEQFF. The CDR3 nucleotides are TGTGCCAGCAGCGCGCTGGACAGCACCGAGCGAGCAGAGCAGTTCTTC. Looking up the rest from reference TRBV5-5 and TRBJ2-1 gives the full variable domain: DAGVTQSPTHLIKTRGQQVTLRCSPISGHKSVSWYQQVLGQGPQFIFQYYEKEERGRGNFPDRFSARQFPNYSSELNVNALLLGDSALYLCASSALDSTERAEQFFGPGTRLTVL.

The chain is built from TRBV20-1 and TRBJ1-5, with a weak D call TRBD1 (5 bases). The CDR3 is 14 residues long. Germline CDR1 reads DFQATT; CDR2 reads SNEGSKA (reference sequence). The ends were cut back, 3 bases at V and 0 bases at J, with 9 bases in the middle. CDR3 amino acids: CSARIRASNQPQHF. Here the CDR3 DNA reads TGCAGTGCTAGGATCAGGGCTAGCAATCAGCCCCAGCATTTT.

Ten or more counts support this clonotype. The rearrangement uses TRBV7-8 and TRBJ1-2; TRBD1 matches 10 bases. Germline assignment: CDR1 SGHVS and CDR2 FQNEAQ. Trimming at V came to 5 bases and at J to 4 bases, leaving 7 bases not matched to a gene. The CDR3 length is 15 residues. The CDR3 nucleotides are TGTGCCAGCAGCCCCCGGACAGGGGGTGTCTATGGCTACACCTTC. Amino acid sequence: CASSPRTGGVYGYTF. Drawing the rest from reference TRBV7-8 and TRBJ1-2, the complete variable domain is GAGVSQSPRYKVAKRGQDVALRCDPISGHVSLFWYQQALGQGPEFLTYFQNEAQLDKSGLPSDRFFAERPEGSVSTLKIQRTQQEDSAVYLCASSPRTGGVYGYTFGSGTRLTVV.

This clonotype was counted many times. This chain uses TRBV28 with TRBJ2-7, with a weak D call TRBD1 (5 bases). Germline V gene sequence: CDR1 MDHEN, CDR2 SYDVKM. The CDR3 extends over 13 amino acids. Trimming pared 7 bases from V and 2 bases from J, leaving 12 bases between. Here the CDR3 reads CASTTDIPYEQYF. CDR3 nucleotides: TGTGCCAGCACCACGGACATTCCCTACGAGCAGTACTTC.

With regard to this clonotype: With a much larger clone just one base away, this may be a read error. The V gene is TRBV20-1, the J gene TRBJ2-7; 7 nucleotides match TRBD1. This CDR3 has 13 residues. Per germline, CDR1 DFQATT and CDR2 SNEGSKA (reference sequence). Trimming at V came to 4 bases and at J to 5 bases, leaving 8 bases not matched to a gene. CDR3 amino acids: CSATGTVYDEQYF. In DNA form, the CDR3 reads TGCAGTGCTACCGGGACAGTATACGACGAGCAGTACTTC.

There are many counts of this clonotype. This chain connects TRBV5-1 to TRBJ1-1, with 7 nucleotides matching TRBD1. The germline V gene encodes CDR1 SGHRS and CDR2 YFSETQ. The CDR3 runs 16 residues. The ends lost 2 bases at V and 4 bases at J; junction bases unmatched: 11. The CDR3 DNA is TGCGCCAGCAGCTTAAAAGGGCCAGGGGGAGGCACTGAAGCTTTCTTT. It specifies CASSLKGPGGGTEAFF.

This chain links TRBV7-8 with TRBJ1-4; TRBD1 matches 9 bases. The CDR3 totals 15 residues. CDR1 SGHVS and CDR2 FQNEAQ come from the germline V gene. V shed 4 bases, J shed 4 bases, and the junction held 4 bases outside the gene matches. The CDR3 spells CASSSQGAINEKLFF. For the CDR3, the DNA is TGTGCCAGCAGCTCACAGGGGGCGATTAATGAAAAACTGTTTTTT.

The table lists this clonotype with many counts. The chain's CDR3 is CASSLLAGGPNEQFF. The CDR3 region has the DNA TGTGCCAGCAGTTTACTAGCGGGAGGGCCCAATGAGCAGTTCTTC. The chain combines TRBV28 with TRBJ2-1; TRBD2 matches 12 bases. With V trimmed by 2 bases and J by 6 bases, 2 bases remained unmatched. Germline CDR1 reads MDHEN; CDR2 reads SYDVKM. This CDR3 is built from 15 residues.

This clonotype was found many times. The genes are TRBV12-3 or TRBV12-4 and TRBJ1-1; D might be TRBD1 (5 bases). Trimming took off 6 bases at V and 0 bases at J, with 11 bases between the two ends. CDR3 length: 14 amino acids. This CDR3 is CASRRQHMNTEAFF. Written as DNA, the CDR3 is TGTGCCAGCAGGAGACAGCACATGAACACTGAAGCTTTCTTT.

V is TRBV5-5 and J is TRBJ1-6; possibly TRBD1 for D (6 bases). The germline V and J ends were trimmed by 4 bases and 6 bases, with 11 bases remaining between them. The CDR3 consists of 14 residues. Germline lookup yields CDR1 SGHKS and CDR2 YYEKEE (reference sequence). The CDR3 nucleotides are TGTGCCAGCAGCCAGGGGACACCTAATTCACCCCTCCACTTT. Protein product: CASSQGTPNSPLHF.

The rearrangement uses TRBV28 and TRBJ2-5, with TRBD1 matching over 11 bases. J gave up 4 bases and V 3 bases, and 13 bases lay outside the gene matches. CDR3 length equals 18 residues. The germline V gene encodes CDR1 MDHEN and CDR2 SYDVKM. CDR3 loop: CASSLIGWTGGRGETQYF. DNA of the CDR3: TGTGCCAGCAGTTTGATTGGGTGGACAGGGGGCCGGGGAGAGACCCAGTACTTC.

This chain joins TRBV9 and TRBJ2-1; no reliable D call. The germline V gene encodes CDR1 SGDLS and CDR2 YYNGEE. This CDR3 is 14 amino acids long. The V gene lost 4 bases and the J gene lost 8 bases, with 16 bases spanning the gap. The CDR3 region is CASSKRLRGDEQFF. For the CDR3, the DNA is TGTGCCAGCAGCAAGAGACTCCGTGGAGATGAGCAGTTCTTC.

The rearrangement links TRBV10-3 to TRBJ1-5; no reliable D call. The CDR3 loop spans 12 amino acids. Germline CDR1 reads ENHRY; CDR2 reads SYGVKD. V lost 11 bases to trimming and J lost 4 bases, with 12 bases between them. CDR3 amino acids: CAARSRNQPQHF. The DNA of the CDR3 is TGTGCCGCACGGAGCCGAAATCAGCCCCAGCATTTT.

This clonotype has a handful of counts. CDR3: CASSPEGVAQPQHF. In DNA form, the CDR3 reads TGCGCCAGCAGCCCGGAGGGGGTCGCTCAGCCCCAGCATTTT. This chain connects TRBV5-1 to TRBJ1-5; D perhaps matches TRBD1 (6 bases). V was shortened by 4 bases and J by 6 bases, with 14 bases between the two germline ends. The CDR3 has 14 residues. Per the germline V gene, CDR1 is SGHRS and CDR2 is YFSETQ.

The rearrangement joins TRBV30 to TRBJ1-2; TRBD1 agrees at 12 bases. The CDR3 length is 13 residues. V lost 5 bases, J lost 5 bases, and 3 bases stayed unmatched. In germline, CDR1 is GTSNPN, CDR2 SVGIG (reference sequence). This chain's CDR3 is CAWGGQGAYGYTF. CDR3 nucleotides: TGTGCCTGGGGGGGACAGGGGGCATATGGCTACACCTTC. Filled out from reference TRBV30 and TRBJ1-2, the complete variable domain reads SQTIHQWPATLVQPVGSPLSLECTVEGTSNPNLYWYRQAAGRGLQLLFYSVGIGQISSEVPQNLSASRPQDRQFILSSKKLLLSDSGFYLCAWGGQGAYGYTFGSGTRLTVV.

This clonotype was detected a few times. This chain uses TRBV28 with TRBJ2-2; D is unclear. Germline values: CDR1 MDHEN, CDR2 SYDVKM. The CDR3 totals 14 residues. Between the trimmed V and J ends, which lost 3 bases and 3 bases, there was a span of 8 bases. This CDR3 reads CASSFGQYTGELFF. The CDR3 DNA follows: TGTGCCAGCAGTTTTGGGCAGTACACCGGGGAGCTGTTTTTT.

This CDR3 is CASATGDSISGNTIYF. CDR3 nucleotide sequence: TGCGCCAGCGCAACCGGGGACAGCATCTCTGGAAACACCATATATTTT. This chain joins TRBV5-1 and TRBJ1-3; 7 bases are a match to TRBD1. The CDR3 has 16 amino acids. Germline values: CDR1 SGHRS, CDR2 YFSETQ. Losses at the gene ends were 7 bases for V and 0 bases for J; bases not matched to a gene: 10. Combining the CDR3 with reference TRBV5-1 and TRBJ1-3 gives the whole variable domain KAGVTQTPRYLIKTRGQQVTLSCSPISGHRSVSWYQQTPGQGLQFLFEYFSETQRNKGNFPGRFSGRQFSNSRSEMNVSTLELGDSALYLCASATGDSISGNTIYFGEGSWLTVV.

This clonotype was seen repeatedly, ten times or more. V is TRBV4-1 and J is TRBJ2-5, with 9 bases identical to TRBD2. Germline CDR1 reads MGHRA; CDR2 reads YSYEKL. The CDR3 totals 17 residues. J was trimmed by 5 bases and V by 0 bases; bases with no gene match: 10. This CDR3 is CASSQEGVLAGRETQYF. CDR3 DNA: TGCGCCAGCAGCCAAGAGGGCGTACTAGCGGGCCGGGAGACCCAGTACTTC.

This chain uses TRBV3-1 with TRBJ1-1; D remains ambiguous. V was shortened by 2 bases and J by 1 base, with 11 bases between the two germline ends. The germline gives CDR1 LGHDT, CDR2 YNNKEL (reference sequence). This CDR3 contains 15 residues. The DNA for the CDR3 is TGTGCCAGCAGCCAACACGGGCGGACGAACACTGAAGCTTTCTTT. It specifies CASSQHGRTNTEAFF.

J is TRBJ2-5 and V is TRBV20-1, with TRBD2 as a possible D gene (5 bases). This CDR3 comprises 14 residues. Trimming removed 3 bases from V and 4 bases from J, with 15 bases in between. The germline CDR1 and CDR2 sequences are DFQATT and SNEGSKA (reference sequence). The DNA for the CDR3 is TGCAGTGCTAGCCCCGGGAACTTACCAGAGACCCAGTACTTC. Its translation: CSASPGNLPETQYF.

The sample holds many counts of this clonotype. CDR3 sequence (DNA): TGTGCCAGCAGCGTAGATACGGAACAAGAGACCCAGTACTTC. Amino acid sequence: CASSVDTEQETQYF. The chain carries TRBV9 and TRBJ2-5; D remains ambiguous. CDR1 is SGDLS and CDR2 is YYNGEE in the germline V gene. The CDR3 is 14 amino acids. V lost 0 bases and J 2 bases, leaving 8 bases between the germline ends.

This clonotype has ten or more counts. The V and J genes are TRBV3-1 and TRBJ2-7, with 8 bases aligning to TRBD1. Unmatched junction bases numbered 7, after V lost 1 base and J lost 5 bases. Germline CDR1 and CDR2: LGHDT and YNNKEL (reference sequence). There are 15 residues in the CDR3. Written as DNA, the CDR3 is TGTGCCAGCAGCCAAGCGCAGGGGGCGCGGAACGAGCAGTACTTC. Translated: CASSQAQGARNEQYF.

V is TRBV6-2 or TRBV6-3 and J is TRBJ1-1; D uncertain. CDR3 length equals 13 residues. Germline CDR1 MNHEY, CDR2 SVGEGT. V was pared by 4 bases and J by 6 bases, with 12 bases between. The CDR3 region has the DNA TGTGCCAGCAGTTTTGTTGAGGCAGCTGAAGCTTTCTTT. This translates into CASSFVEAAEAFF.

This clonotype was seen at least ten times. V usage is TRBV7-9 and J usage is TRBJ2-1; either TRBD1 or TRBD2 may fit D (5 bases each). The CDR3 has 17 amino acids. The V gene lost 1 base and the J gene lost 7 bases, with 20 bases spanning the gap. Germline assignment: CDR1 SEHNR and CDR2 FQNEAQ (reference sequence). CDR3 nucleotide sequence: TGTGCCAGCAGCTTAGACTCCGGGACGCCTTTTGGAAATGAGCAGTTCTTC. Residues: CASSLDSGTPFGNEQFF.

The table lists this clonotype with a few counts. One end of the junction is discordant with germline, which a read error may explain. CDR3: CSAHGLNTGAFF. In nucleotides, the CDR3 is TGCAGTGCCCACGGGCTGAACACTGGAGCTTTCTTT. The gene calls are TRBV20-1 and TRBJ1-1; D is unclear. CDR3 size: 12 residues. Germline V gene sequence: CDR1 DFQATT, CDR2 SNEGSKA (reference sequence).

This clonotype was seen at least ten times. V usage is TRBV3-1 and J usage is TRBJ1-1, with D hard to call. This CDR3 has 13 residues. V lost 4 bases and J 1 base, leaving 7 bases between the germline ends. From germline, CDR1 is LGHDT and CDR2 YNNKEL (reference sequence). The CDR3 loop reads CASSPSSNTEAFF. The CDR3 bases are TGTGCCAGCAGCCCCTCATCGAACACTGAAGCTTTCTTT.

A few counts support this clonotype. This chain joins TRBV5-1 and TRBJ2-7, with 12 bases lining up with TRBD1. V was clipped by 1 base and J by 3 bases; unmatched bases: 11. Germline CDR1 reads SGHRS; CDR2 reads YFSETQ. The CDR3 is made up of 18 amino acids. The CDR3 region is CASSLRSPGTGGIYEQYF. In nucleotides, the CDR3 is TGCGCCAGCAGCTTGAGGAGTCCCGGGACAGGGGGCATCTACGAGCAGTACTTC.

As concerns this clonotype: The junction and the germline gene differ at one end; a read error may be behind it. This rearrangement joins TRBV7-9 to TRBJ2-5; D possibly corresponds to TRBD1 (5 bases). CDR1 is SEHNR and CDR2 is FQNEAQ in the germline V gene (reference sequence). The CDR3 sequence is 14 residues long. The CDR3 here is CASSTGPTQETQYF. The CDR3 DNA sequence: TGCGCCAGCAGCACAGGACCGACCCAAGAGACCCAGTACTTC.

This clonotype was recorded many times. This chain uses TRBV20-1 with TRBJ1-5, with 7 bases that match TRBD1. V gave up 4 bases and J gave up 6 bases; unmatched junction bases: 9. The germline gives CDR1 DFQATT, CDR2 SNEGSKA (reference sequence). The CDR3 has 14 amino acids. The CDR3 sequence is CSATTLGGVQPQHF. The CDR3, as DNA: TGCAGTGCTACCACCCTAGGGGGCGTTCAGCCCCAGCATTTT.